The T cell receptor beta chain under discussion was sequenced for a study of cytomegalovirus exposure and HLA in healthy donors. Study information: T cells numbering around 180 million yielded some 100 million unique TCR beta sequences in an earlier analysis.

The PCR used 60 Vbeta and 13 Jbeta primers. The method was immunoSEQ multiplex PCR; TCRdb's version includes in-frame clones alone and lacks a portion of them. The data show more than 35,000 clones, approximately 75% seen once. The CDR3 is 15 amino acids. Germline assignment: CDR1 MNHEY and CDR2 SMNVEV (reference sequence). V was clipped by 5 bases and J by 6 bases; unmatched bases: 10. The chain uses TRBV27 and TRBJ2-5, with 9 bases that match TRBD1. Sequencing was carried out using PBMCs. This clonotype was obtained from a man between 40 and 49 years old in good health and CMV-seronegative. The CDR3 sequence is CASSRQTGGIQTQYF. CDR3 nucleotides: TGTGCCAGCAGTCGACAGACAGGGGGAATTCAGACCCAGTACTTC.